This is a list of T cell receptor beta chains from one sample in a study of blood T cell repertoires in COVID-19. The assay was immunoSEQ multiplex PCR, and TCRdb's table has in-frame clones only and misses some. Of approximately 360,000 clones in the sample, roughly nine tenths were seen once. The sequenced sample was peripheral blood. These receptors were taken from a man in his forties or fifties with acute or convalescent COVID-19. CDR3s include the opening cysteine and the closing phenylalanine or tryptophan. The order of the fields is V gene, J gene, D gene, CDR3 length, CDR3 protein. D genes are given only for firm matches.

TRBV11-3	TRBJ2-7	TRBD1	15	CASSPSGQGGYEQYF
TRBV28	TRBJ2-1	-	14	CASSYTESYNEQFF
TRBV3-1/TRBV3-2	TRBJ2-2	TRBD1	15	CASSQGDREAGELFF
TRBV5-1	TRBJ2-1	TRBD2	15	CASSFSGASYNEQFF
TRBV30	TRBJ2-1	-	14	CAWTVEFSYNEQFF
TRBV18	TRBJ2-5	TRBD1	15	CASSPGTGGRETQYF
TRBV7-9	TRBJ2-1	TRBD2	15	CASSSLAGGLGEQFF
TRBV12-5	TRBJ2-1	-	18	CASGLVFFGGFSYNEQFF
TRBV3-1/TRBV3-2	TRBJ2-2	TRBD2	17	CASSQGRSGGNTGELFF
TRBV27	TRBJ1-2	-	13	CASSLSQGNGYTF
TRBV6-1	TRBJ2-3	TRBD2	17	CASSEGLGGTFTDTQYF
TRBV28	TRBJ1-6	-	15	CASSPPQGLGSPLHF
TRBV19	TRBJ2-1	TRBD2	16	CASSKLAGGPFNEQFF
TRBV5-4	TRBJ1-1	-	16	CASSWGGGGMNTEAFF
TRBV19	TRBJ1-1	TRBD1	17	CASSILSRQGQGTEAFF
TRBV27	TRBJ1-2	-	16	CASSPNRPTGPGVYTF
TRBV29-1	TRBJ1-1	-	12	CSGTGWSTEAFF
TRBV5-8	TRBJ1-2	TRBD1	13	CASSRGTGNGYTF
TRBV28	TRBJ2-2	TRBD2	15	CASSLRELYTGELFF
TRBV9	TRBJ1-5	TRBD1	16	CASSKGTGSGNQPQHF
TRBV6-4	TRBJ1-2	-	17	CARVKWSTANPNYGYTF
TRBV15	TRBJ2-1	TRBD2	15	CATSRDLAGDNEQFF
TRBV24-1	TRBJ2-7	TRBD2	15	CATSGGTSGSYEQYF
TRBV6-6	TRBJ2-1	TRBD2	19	CASSPTTMLRAGDGNEQFF
TRBV7-3	TRBJ2-1	TRBD2	18	CASSLTLSLAGGNNEQFF
TRBV2	TRBJ2-5	-	11	CASSEEETQYF
TRBV7-8	TRBJ2-3	TRBD1	15	CASSSRQGRTDTQYF
TRBV19	TRBJ2-2	-	13	CASVGTNTGELFF
TRBV6-5	TRBJ1-3	-	16	CASSYSLASSGNTIYF
TRBV15	TRBJ1-2	-	13	CATSRVVYGENTF
TRBV27	TRBJ1-5	TRBD1	14	CASSSRQGRQPQHF
TRBV28	TRBJ1-2	TRBD1	14	CASSQGQGAYGYTF
TRBV29-1	TRBJ1-2	TRBD1	14	CSALGDSFNYGYTF
TRBV7-9	TRBJ1-3	TRBD1	16	CASELEQGARGNTIYF
TRBV6-5	TRBJ1-1	-	14	CASTNGGIGTEAFF
TRBV28	TRBJ2-7	-	13	CATNFQGSYEQYF
TRBV18	TRBJ2-7	-	14	CASSEGWIQDEQYF
TRBV19	TRBJ1-4	TRBD1	14	CASSETGARGKLFF
TRBV2	TRBJ1-5	TRBD1	17	CASSQSLDRSVSQPQHF
TRBV2	TRBJ2-5	-	13	CASRQDSQETQYF
TRBV7-9	TRBJ1-6	-	15	CASSSTGTSNSPLHF
TRBV30	TRBJ2-7	TRBD1	14	CAWSTGVGVDEQYF
TRBV11-3	TRBJ2-7	-	13	CASSGSPGYEQYF
TRBV3-1/TRBV3-2	TRBJ1-2	-	15	CASSQVGMLGYGYTF
TRBV5-1	TRBJ1-4	TRBD1	14	CASSLRTGGEKLFF
TRBV28	TRBJ2-3	TRBD1	16	CASSFLQGLVADTQYF
TRBV6-4	TRBJ1-2	TRBD1	13	CASSPGQYYGYTF
TRBV9	TRBJ2-2	TRBD2	16	CASSAGLAANTGELFF
TRBV2	TRBJ2-3	-	13	CASSADNTDTQYF
TRBV7-6	TRBJ1-4	-	15	CASSLLYATNEKLFF
TRBV27	TRBJ1-6	TRBD1	14	CASRIGQGNSPLHF
TRBV9	TRBJ1-6	-	16	CASSPGTRLADSPLHF
TRBV7-9	TRBJ1-4	-	13	CASSSSGNEKLFF
TRBV13	TRBJ1-1	TRBD1	15	CASSSKDRANTEAFF
TRBV10-3	TRBJ1-1	-	13	CAIKQGPGTEAFF
TRBV28	TRBJ2-3	TRBD1	15	CASSLWSGGLDTQYF
TRBV18	TRBJ1-5	-	15	CASSPLGQPNQPQHF
TRBV6-5	TRBJ2-7	-	14	CASRRGGRNNEQYF
TRBV2	TRBJ2-7	-	14	CASHSPRRRYEQYF
TRBV27	TRBJ1-1	-	14	CASSQYRMNTEAFF